The entry that follows covers one T cell receptor (beta chain) sequence. The target antigen is unknown. Over several immunoSEQ plates, each subset's genomic DNA was distributed in even portions. This table comes from immunoSEQ multiplex PCR, and its TCRdb copy is limited to in-frame clones, with some not included. The table shows over 2 million clones, with 80% to 95% occurring only once. This record comes from a study of shared clonotypes between healthy human individuals. Overall study findings and caveats: All-four-donor shared clonotypes had higher generation probabilities than non-shared clonotypes did. Some naive CD4 clonotypes, approximately 4.5%, turned up in common across a handful of donors.

CDR1 and CDR2 from the germline V gene are SQVTM and ANQGSEA. The CDR3 covers 11 residues. J lost 12 bases, V lost 7 bases, and 2 bases had no gene match. From CD4+ cells came CD45RA+ naive and CD45RA-negative memory subsets. The receptor was derived from a man aged 18 to 30 in good health. Some clones in this sample may be carry-over from other donors' samples. Sequenced material: naive CD4+ T cells from PBMCs. Regarding subset: CD45RA+ positively selected. The rearrangement uses TRBV29-1 and TRBJ2-1; 14 nucleotides agree with TRBD2. The CDR3 nucleotides are TGCAGCGGGGGACTAGCGGGAGCGCAGTTCTTC. As protein: CSGGLAGAQFF.